Presented here are 15 T cell receptor beta chains from one specimen sequenced in a study of cytomegalovirus exposure and HLA in healthy donors. Primers included in the PCR were 60 Vbeta and 13 Jbeta primers. This table comes from immunoSEQ multiplex PCR, and its TCRdb copy is limited to in-frame clones, with some not included. Of some 160,000 clones listed, about 85% are singletons. The sequenced material came from PBMCs. The receptors were sampled from a man younger than 35 in good health and CMV-seronegative.

In this sample, this clone turned up a few times. The V and J genes are TRBV5-1 and TRBJ2-7; D is possibly TRBD1 (5 bases). The CDR3 covers 14 residues. Trimming removed 0 bases from V and 4 bases from J, with 11 bases in between. Germline loops: CDR1 SGHRS, CDR2 YFSETQ. The CDR3 DNA reads as TGCGCCAGCAGCTTGGAGGGGCGCACGTACGAGCAGTACTTC. This translates into CASSLEGRTYEQYF. Looking up the rest from reference TRBV5-1 and TRBJ2-7 gives the full variable domain: KAGVTQTPRYLIKTRGQQVTLSCSPISGHRSVSWYQQTPGQGLQFLFEYFSETQRNKGNFPGRFSGRQFSNSRSEMNVSTLELGDSALYLCASSLEGRTYEQYFGPGTRLTVT.

The chain carries TRBV19 and TRBJ1-1; possible D gene TRBD1, 5 bases. V lost 5 bases to trimming and J lost 7 bases, with 11 bases between them. The length of the CDR3 is 12 residues. CDR1 and CDR2 (germline): LNHDA, SQIVND (reference sequence). The CDR3 loop reads CASSLSGIEAFF. CDR3 nucleotides: TGTGCCAGTAGTCTTTCAGGGATTGAAGCTTTCTTT.

V gene TRBV19 combines with J gene TRBJ2-6, with 7 nucleotides matching TRBD1. Per the germline V gene, CDR1 is LNHDA and CDR2 is SQIVND (reference sequence). The CDR3 extends over 16 amino acids. J lost 0 bases, V lost 6 bases, and 5 bases had no gene match. The CDR3 sequence: CASSTGTASGANVLTF. CDR3 DNA sequence: TGTGCCAGTAGCACCGGGACAGCCTCTGGGGCCAACGTCCTGACTTTC.

V and J are TRBV5-1 and TRBJ2-7; 7 nucleotides line up with TRBD2. Looked up from germline, CDR1 is SGHRS and CDR2 is YFSETQ. Trimming at V came to 4 bases and at J to 1 base, leaving 11 bases not matched to a gene. The CDR3 extends over 16 amino acids. The CDR3 loop reads CASSPGVAGLSYEQYF. The CDR3 region has the DNA TGCGCCAGCAGCCCCGGGGTAGCGGGCCTGTCCTACGAGCAGTACTTC.

V gene TRBV7-9 combines with J gene TRBJ1-1; TRBD1 matches 9 bases. After removal of 4 bases from V and 5 bases from J, the junction contained 5 bases not matched to a gene. The germline V gene has CDR1 SEHNR and CDR2 FQNEAQ (reference sequence). The CDR3 contains 14 residues. The CDR3, as DNA: TGTGCCAGCAGCTGGTACAGGGGGCGGACTGAAGCTTTCTTT. Its protein product is CASSWYRGRTEAFF.

The chain combines TRBV5-5 with TRBJ1-2; 10 bases fit TRBD1. Trimming removed 4 bases from V and 4 bases from J; junction bases left unmatched: 1. Germline assignment: CDR1 SGHKS and CDR2 YYEKEE (reference sequence). CDR3 length equals 13 residues. CDR3 nucleotide sequence: TGTGCCAGCAGCGGGACAGGGGTCTATGGCTACACCTTC. Translated: CASSGTGVYGYTF.

This rearrangement joins TRBV19 to TRBJ1-5, with D unresolved. CDR3 length: 13 residues. Germline-derived CDR1 and CDR2 are LNHDA and SQIVND (reference sequence). The ends were cut back, 2 bases at V and 8 bases at J, with 10 bases in the middle. The CDR3 here is CASSIQALKPQHF. DNA for the CDR3: TGTGCCAGTAGTATACAGGCCTTAAAGCCCCAGCATTTT.

The chain is built from TRBV7-3 and TRBJ2-1, with 8 nucleotides matching TRBD1. The J segment lost 6 bases and the V segment lost 3 bases, leaving 1 base of the junction unmatched. This CDR3 is 13 amino acids long. Germline lookup yields CDR1 SGHTA and CDR2 FQGTGA. The CDR3 spells CASSFDRGNEQFF. The CDR3 DNA is TGTGCCAGCAGCTTCGACAGGGGCAATGAGCAGTTCTTC. The variable domain in full, with the rest retrieved from reference TRBV7-3 and TRBJ2-1, is GAGVSQTPSNKVTEKGKYVELRCDPISGHTALYWYRQSLGQGPEFLIYFQGTGAADDSGLPNDRFFAVRPEGSVSTLKIQRTERGDSAVYLCASSFDRGNEQFFGPGTRLTVL.

This clone was counted a single time. CDR3 loop: CASSQDKPGLSYGTGELFF. The CDR3 nucleotides are TGCGCCAGCAGCCAAGATAAGCCAGGTTTAAGTTATGGCACCGGGGAGCTGTTTTTT. The chain has TRBV4-3 and TRBJ2-2; D call uncertain. CDR3 length equals 19 residues. Germline CDR1 and CDR2: LGHNA and YSLEER. V dropped 0 bases and J dropped 4 bases, with 21 bases sitting between them.

This clone was detected a few times. The rearrangement joins TRBV27 to TRBJ1-3; D might be TRBD1 (5 bases). This CDR3 contains 13 residues. Trimming cost V 5 bases and J 3 bases, with 8 bases left between them. Germline V gene sequence: CDR1 MNHEY, CDR2 SMNVEV (reference sequence). The CDR3 coding sequence is TGTGCCAGCAGTCAGGGAGGTGGAAACACCATATATTTT. It is translated as CASSQGGGNTIYF.

The V call is TRBV27, the J call TRBJ2-7; possible D gene TRBD1, 5 bases. Germline loops: CDR1 MNHEY, CDR2 SMNVEV (reference sequence). Trimming took 3 bases from V and 2 from J, leaving 17 bases between them. The CDR3 has 16 residues. This chain's CDR3 is CASSLGPDRITYEQYF. The CDR3 DNA follows: TGTGCCAGCAGTTTGGGGCCAGACAGAATCACCTACGAGCAGTACTTC.

V gene TRBV4-1 combines with J gene TRBJ2-7, with TRBD1 matching over 8 bases. V gave up 0 bases and J gave up 2 bases; unmatched junction bases: 0. Germline values: CDR1 MGHRA, CDR2 YSYEKL. CDR3 size: 14 residues. CDR3 in DNA: TGCGCCAGCAGCCAAGACAGGGGGCCCTACGAGCAGTACTTC. Encoded protein: CASSQDRGPYEQYF.

This rearrangement joins TRBV5-4 to TRBJ2-7; 9 positions match TRBD1. Germline assignment: CDR1 SGHNT and CDR2 YYREEE (reference sequence). J lost 5 bases, V lost 3 bases, and 6 bases had no gene match. The CDR3 runs to 14 residues. CDR3 residues: CASSWADRGNEQYF. The CDR3 DNA sequence: TGTGCCAGCAGCTGGGCGGACAGGGGTAACGAGCAGTACTTC.

J is TRBJ1-2 and V is TRBV28; 7 positions agree with TRBD1. This CDR3 is built from 15 residues. Germline trimming cut 5 bases from V and 4 bases from J; bases unmatched to any gene: 10. The V gene's germline CDR1 is MDHEN and CDR2 SYDVKM. CDR3 coding DNA: TGTGCCAGCAGTCCAGGGGGGTCTTCTTTCTATGGCTACACCTTC. Its translation is CASSPGGSSFYGYTF.

V and J are TRBV4-1 and TRBJ2-7; weak D call: TRBD2 (6 bases). The CDR3 loop spans 15 amino acids. Trimming took off 0 bases at V and 2 bases at J, with 11 bases between the two ends. Germline CDR1 and CDR2: MGHRA and YSYEKL. The CDR3 DNA reads TGCGCCAGCAGCCAAGATATGACTAGAGCCTACGAGCAGTACTTC. Its translation: CASSQDMTRAYEQYF.